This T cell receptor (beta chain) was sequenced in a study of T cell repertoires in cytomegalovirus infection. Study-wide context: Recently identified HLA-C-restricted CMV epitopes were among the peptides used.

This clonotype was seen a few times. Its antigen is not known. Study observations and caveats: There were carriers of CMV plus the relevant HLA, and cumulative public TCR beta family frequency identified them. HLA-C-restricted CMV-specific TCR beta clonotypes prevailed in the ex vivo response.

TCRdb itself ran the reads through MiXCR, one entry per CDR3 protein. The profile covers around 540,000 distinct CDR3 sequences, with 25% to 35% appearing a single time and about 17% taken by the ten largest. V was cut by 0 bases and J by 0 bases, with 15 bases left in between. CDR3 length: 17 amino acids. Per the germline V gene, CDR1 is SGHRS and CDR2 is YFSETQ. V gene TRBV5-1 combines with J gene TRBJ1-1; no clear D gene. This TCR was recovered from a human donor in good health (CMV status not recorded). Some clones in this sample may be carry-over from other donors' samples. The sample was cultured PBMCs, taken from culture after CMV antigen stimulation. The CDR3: CASSLVSAFPLNTEAFF. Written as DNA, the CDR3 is TGCGCCAGCAGCTTGGTATCGGCTTTTCCCTTGAACACTGAAGCTTTCTTT.